This T cell receptor beta chain stems from a study of blood T cell repertoires in COVID-19. Turning to the study itself: PBMCs, B-cell-depleted T cells, or T cells were the source of the cDNA or gDNA that made up the material.

The method was immunoSEQ multiplex PCR; TCRdb's version includes in-frame clones alone and lacks a portion of them. This sample has 100,000 to 150,000 clones; roughly 72% occur once, and the top ten carry 5.5%. The CDR3 extends over 14 amino acids. Trimming removed 6 bases at V and 2 bases at J, with 12 bases between. Germline V gene data show CDR1 as WNHNN and CDR2 as SYGVQD (reference sequence). V gene TRBV10-1 combines with J gene TRBJ2-3, with a possible D match to TRBD2 (6 bases). Sequenced: peripheral blood. The receptor was derived from a man aged 60 to 75 with acute or convalescent COVID-19. CDR3 loop: CASRAGGNTDTQYF. CDR3 DNA sequence: TGCGCCAGCAGGGCCGGGGGTAACACAGATACGCAGTATTTT.